This entry is about one T cell receptor (beta chain). The record originates from a study of cytomegalovirus exposure and HLA in healthy donors. Vbeta (60) and Jbeta (13) primers were used in the PCR. As originally analysed: A follow-up analysis tallied about 80 million unique TCR beta chains, roughly 11 million shared. Using immunoSEQ multiplex PCR, the repertoire was profiled, and TCRdb retains in-frame clones only, with some absent. Clone size and V and J calls were adopted from that table, with D and trimming inferred from the DNA. The sample contains approximately 140,000 clones, 79% of which appear only once. The sample was PBMCs. This receptor was obtained from a woman between 40 and 55 years old in good health and CMV-seropositive.

Here the CDR3 reads CASSSPSGQDFYGYTF. The CDR3, as DNA: TGTGCCAGCAGTTCGCCCTCAGGACAGGACTTCTATGGCTACACCTTC. This sequence joins TRBV28 and TRBJ1-2, with TRBD1 matching over 7 bases. Germline CDR1 reads MDHEN; CDR2 reads SYDVKM. The CDR3 is made up of 16 amino acids. V lost 4 bases to trimming and J lost 4 bases; unmatched junction nucleotides: 12.